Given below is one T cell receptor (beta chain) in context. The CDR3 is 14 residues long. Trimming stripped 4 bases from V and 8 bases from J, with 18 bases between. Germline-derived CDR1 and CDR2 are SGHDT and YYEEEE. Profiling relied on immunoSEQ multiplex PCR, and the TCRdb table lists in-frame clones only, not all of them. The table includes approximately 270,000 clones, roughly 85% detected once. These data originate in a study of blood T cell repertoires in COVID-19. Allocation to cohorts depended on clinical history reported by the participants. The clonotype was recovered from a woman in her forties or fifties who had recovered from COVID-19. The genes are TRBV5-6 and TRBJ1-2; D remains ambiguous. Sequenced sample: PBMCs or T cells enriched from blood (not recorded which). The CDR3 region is CASSEAPPGWGYTF. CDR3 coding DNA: TGTGCCAGCAGCGAAGCCCCCCCCGGGTGGGGCTACACCTTC.